This T cell receptor (beta chain) was identified during a study of T cells after yellow fever vaccination. Template switching with 5'RACE generated the TCR cDNA and added a universal primer site and UMIs. TCRdb ran MiXCR on the 5' RACE reads and lists one entry per CDR3 protein. The data contain more than 110,000 distinct CDR3 sequences, 5% to 8% of them seen just once; the ten biggest clones take up about 0.61%. In its sample, this clonotype was seen many times. The target antigen is unknown. The study, taken as a whole, reports: The secondary response showed a weaker magnitude and a faster peak, day 5 versus 15.

The germline V gene encodes CDR1 ENHRY and CDR2 SYGVKD. The V and J ends lost 8 bases and 6 bases respectively, with 7 bases between them. This CDR3 comprises 11 residues. This TCR was recovered from a man between 25 and 39 years old who received the YFV17D yellow fever vaccine. The material was CD4+ T cells sorted from PBMCs, obtained 10 days after the yellow fever booster vaccination. The rearrangement links TRBV10-3 to TRBJ2-2, with unresolved D. The CDR3 here is CAIRAAGELFF. The CDR3 DNA is TGTGCCATCCGGGCTGCCGGGGAGCTGTTTTTT.